This TCR beta chain was profiled in a study of metastatic and nonmetastatic thyroid tumors. In the original workflow: A papillary thyroid cancer distant-metastasis classifier was built from CDR3 differences across clinicopathological groups. TCRdb re-analyzed the PCR reads using MiXCR. What appears here as the V and J calls and clone size reflects TCRdb's work, not the paper's. This table holds some 16,000 clones, about 33% found once. Prior to thyroid surgery, none of the patients had received any treatment. V dropped 7 bases and J dropped 6 bases, with 18 bases sitting between them. Per germline, CDR1 MDHEN and CDR2 SYDVKM. The CDR3 loop spans 14 amino acids.

Specimen: tumor tissue. This sequence joins TRBV28 and TRBJ1-1; unclear D gene. The clonotype was recovered from a male donor with papillary thyroid cancer or a benign thyroid nodule (not recorded which). Some clones in this sample may be carry-over from other donors' samples. CDR3 amino acids: CASTPRQTRSEAFF. The CDR3, as DNA: TGTGCCAGCACCCCAAGGCAGACACGTTCTGAAGCTTTCTTT.